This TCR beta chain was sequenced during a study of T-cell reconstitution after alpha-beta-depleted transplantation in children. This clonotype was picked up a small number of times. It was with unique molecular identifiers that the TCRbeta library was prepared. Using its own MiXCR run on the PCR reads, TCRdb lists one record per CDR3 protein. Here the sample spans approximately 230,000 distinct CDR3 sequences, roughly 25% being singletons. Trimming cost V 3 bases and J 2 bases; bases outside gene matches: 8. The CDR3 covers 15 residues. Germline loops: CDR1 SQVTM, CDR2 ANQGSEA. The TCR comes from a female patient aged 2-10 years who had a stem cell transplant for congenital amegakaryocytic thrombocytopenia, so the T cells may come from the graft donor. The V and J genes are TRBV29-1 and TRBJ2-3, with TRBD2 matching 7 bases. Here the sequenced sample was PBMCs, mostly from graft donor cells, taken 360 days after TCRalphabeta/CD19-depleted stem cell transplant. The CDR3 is CSVESAGEDTDTQYF. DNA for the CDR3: TGCAGCGTTGAGTCGGCGGGGGAGGACACAGATACGCAGTATTTT.